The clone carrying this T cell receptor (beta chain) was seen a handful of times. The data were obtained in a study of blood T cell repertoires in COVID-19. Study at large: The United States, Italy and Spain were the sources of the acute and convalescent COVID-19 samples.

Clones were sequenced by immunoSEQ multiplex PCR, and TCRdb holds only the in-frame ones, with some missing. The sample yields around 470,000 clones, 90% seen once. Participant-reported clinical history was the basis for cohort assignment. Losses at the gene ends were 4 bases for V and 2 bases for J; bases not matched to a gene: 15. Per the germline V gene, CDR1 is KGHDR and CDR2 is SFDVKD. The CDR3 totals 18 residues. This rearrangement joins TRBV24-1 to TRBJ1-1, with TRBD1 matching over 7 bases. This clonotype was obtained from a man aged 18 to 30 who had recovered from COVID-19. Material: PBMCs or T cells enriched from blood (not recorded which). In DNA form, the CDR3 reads TGTGCCACCAGTGAGAGATCGACAGGGAGAGCCATTAACACTGAAGCTTTCTTT. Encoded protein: CATSERSTGRAINTEAFF.